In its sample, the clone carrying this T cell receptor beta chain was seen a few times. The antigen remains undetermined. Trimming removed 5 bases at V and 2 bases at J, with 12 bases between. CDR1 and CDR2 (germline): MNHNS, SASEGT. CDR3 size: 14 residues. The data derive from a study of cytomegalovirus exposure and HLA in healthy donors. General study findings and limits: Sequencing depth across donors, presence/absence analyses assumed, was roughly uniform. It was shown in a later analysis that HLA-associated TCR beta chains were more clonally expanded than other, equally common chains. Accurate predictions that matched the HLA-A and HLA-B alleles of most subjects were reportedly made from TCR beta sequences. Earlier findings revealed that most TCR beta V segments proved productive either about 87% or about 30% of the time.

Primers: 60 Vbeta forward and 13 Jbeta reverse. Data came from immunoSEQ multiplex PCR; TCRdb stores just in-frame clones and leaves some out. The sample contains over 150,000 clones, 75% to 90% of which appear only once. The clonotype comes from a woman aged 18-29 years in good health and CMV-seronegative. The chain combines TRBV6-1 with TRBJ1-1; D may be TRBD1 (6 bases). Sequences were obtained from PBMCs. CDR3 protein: CASSLRGANTEAFF. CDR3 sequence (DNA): TGTGCCAGCAGTCTCAGGGGAGCAAACACTGAAGCTTTCTTT.